Sequencing of this T cell receptor (beta chain) was carried out in a study of Ad26.COV2.S vaccination and SARS-CoV-2 variants. The sample holds one count of this clone. Germline CDR1 is LNHDA and CDR2 is SQIVND (reference sequence). CDR3 size: 11 residues. J was trimmed by 7 bases and V by 8 bases; bases with no gene match: 2. Here immunoSEQ multiplex PCR was the method, and the copy in TCRdb shows in-frame clones only, minus some. The sample records 180,000 or so clones, approximately 88% being singletons. The sequences come from peripheral blood, collected after recovery from COVID-19. This chain connects TRBV19 to TRBJ1-5, with 7 bases identical to TRBD1. This sequence was found in a human donor who had recovered from COVID-19. DNA of the CDR3: TGTGCCAGTGGACAGGAACAGCCCCAGCATTTT. Protein sequence: CASGQEQPQHF.